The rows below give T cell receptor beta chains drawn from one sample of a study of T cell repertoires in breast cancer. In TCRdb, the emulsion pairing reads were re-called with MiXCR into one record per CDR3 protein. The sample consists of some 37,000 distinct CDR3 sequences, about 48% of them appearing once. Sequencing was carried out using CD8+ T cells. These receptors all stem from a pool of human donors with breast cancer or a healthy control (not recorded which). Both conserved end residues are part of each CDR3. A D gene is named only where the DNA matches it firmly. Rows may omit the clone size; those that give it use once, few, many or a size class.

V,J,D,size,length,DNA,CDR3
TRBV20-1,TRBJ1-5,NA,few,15,TGCAGTGCTAGAGCTGGGGGGATCCGAGGTCAGCCCCAGCATTTT,CSARAGGIRGQPQHF
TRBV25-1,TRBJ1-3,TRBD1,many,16,TGTGCCAGCAGTGAATCGTCGGGACAGGGAGGAAACACCATATATTTT,CASSESSGQGGNTIYF
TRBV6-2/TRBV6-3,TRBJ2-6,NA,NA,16,TGTGCCAGCAGTTCAACGATGGGCACTGGGGCCAACGTCCTGACTTTC,CASSSTMGTGANVLTF
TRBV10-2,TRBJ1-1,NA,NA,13,TGCGCCAGCAGTGAAGGGCATAACACTGAAGCTTTCTTT,CASSEGHNTEAFF
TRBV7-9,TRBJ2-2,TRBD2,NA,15,TGTGCCAGCAGCAAAGGACTAGCGAACACCGGGGAGCTGTTTTTT,CASSKGLANTGELFF
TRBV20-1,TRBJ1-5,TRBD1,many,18,TGCAGTGCCCGAACCGGGACAGGGCAGTCGTCGAGCAATCAGCCCCAGCATTTT,CSARTGTGQSSSNQPQHF
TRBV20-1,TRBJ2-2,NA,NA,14,TGCAGTACTAGGGCAGGGGTCAGCACCGGGGAGCTGTTTTTT,CSTRAGVSTGELFF
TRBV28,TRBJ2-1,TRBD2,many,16,TGTGCCAGCAGCCACTACGGGGGGGCCTCCTACAATGAGCAGTTCTTC,CASSHYGGASYNEQFF
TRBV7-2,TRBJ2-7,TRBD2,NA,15,TGTGCCAGCAGCTTAGAGGCCGGGACTAACTACGAGCAGTACTTC,CASSLEAGTNYEQYF
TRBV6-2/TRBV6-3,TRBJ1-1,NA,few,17,TGTGCCAGCAGTAGCCGGGCCGGGAGACAAGGCGGCACTGAAGCTTTCTTT,CASSSRAGRQGGTEAFF
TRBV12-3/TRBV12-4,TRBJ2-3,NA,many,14,TGTGCCAGCAGTCAAGGGGGTATCGCAGATACGCAGTATTTT,CASSQGGIADTQYF
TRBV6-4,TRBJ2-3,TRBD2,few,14,TGTGCCAGCAGTGATTCCGGGGGGGCAGATACGCAGTATTTT,CASSDSGGADTQYF
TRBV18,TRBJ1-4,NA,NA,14,TGTGCCAGCTCACCGGACCTACAAGATGAAAAACTGTTTTTT,CASSPDLQDEKLFF
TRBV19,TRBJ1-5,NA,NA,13,TGTGCCCGTAGTATCGGGGGACGCCAGCCCCAGCATTTT,CARSIGGRQPQHF
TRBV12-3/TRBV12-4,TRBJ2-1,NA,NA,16,TGTGCCAGCAGTTCCCCGGGTAGCCTAGCCTACAATGAGCAGTTCTTC,CASSSPGSLAYNEQFF
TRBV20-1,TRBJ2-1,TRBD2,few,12,TGCAGTGCTTTACAGGGGACTAGCGGCCAGTTCTTC,CSALQGTSGQFF
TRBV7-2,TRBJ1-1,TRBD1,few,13,TGTGCCAGCAGCCGGGACAGGAACACTGAAGCTTTCTTT,CASSRDRNTEAFF
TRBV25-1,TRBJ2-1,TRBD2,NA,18,TGTGCCAGCAGTGACCCGAAAATAGCGGGGACCTACTACAATGAGCAGTTCTTC,CASSDPKIAGTYYNEQFF
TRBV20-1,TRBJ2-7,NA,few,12,TGCAGTGCAATCGTCAGGTTCGACGAGCAGTACTTC,CSAIVRFDEQYF
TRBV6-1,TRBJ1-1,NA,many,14,TGTGCCAGCAGTTACAGACACGCGAACACTGAAGCTTTCTTT,CASSYRHANTEAFF
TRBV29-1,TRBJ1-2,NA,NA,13,TGCAGCGTTGTCGGGACCCAGGGGACGGGCTACACCTTC,CSVVGTQGTGYTF
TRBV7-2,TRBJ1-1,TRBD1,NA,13,TGTGCCAGCAGCCGACAGGGGAACACTGAAGCTTTCTTT,CASSRQGNTEAFF
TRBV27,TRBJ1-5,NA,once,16,TGTGCCAGCAGTCCCTCAGCAGGGGAGGTCAATCAGCCCCAGCATTTT,CASSPSAGEVNQPQHF
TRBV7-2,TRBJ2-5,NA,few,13,TGTGCCAACAGCGTAAGATTGAAAGAGACCCAGTACTTC,CANSVRLKETQYF
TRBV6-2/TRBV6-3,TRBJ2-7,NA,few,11,TGTGCCAGCAGTCACTCCTACGAGCAGTACTTC,CASSHSYEQYF
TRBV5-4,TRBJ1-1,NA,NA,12,TGTGCCAGCAGCTTGGGGGGAGATCGAGCTTTCTTT,CASSLGGDRAFF
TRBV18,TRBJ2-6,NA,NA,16,TGTGCCAGCTCACCTTTGGGGGGCTCTGGGGCCAACGTCCTGACTTTC,CASSPLGGSGANVLTF
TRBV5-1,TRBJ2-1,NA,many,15,TGCGCCAGCATGCTTACCGGGTCCACTGACCAGGAGCAGTTCTTC,CASMLTGSTDQEQFF
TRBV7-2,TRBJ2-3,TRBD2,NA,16,TGTGCCAGCAGCTGGAGGGGAGGCGGGGGGCCAGATACGCAGTATTTT,CASSWRGGGGPDTQYF